This TCR beta chain was recovered during a study of T cells expressing NK-cell markers. Study summary: Seven of the eight sequenced donors were classified as HCMV-seropositive, and one was classified as seronegative.

Reprocessing the 5' RACE reads, TCRdb reports a single entry for every CDR3 protein and omits DNA. This sample contains about 260,000 distinct CDR3 sequences. The CDR3 contains 14 residues. Germline V gene lookup returns CDR1 KGHSH and CDR2 LQKENI. What was sequenced was blood T cells: a sorted CD56 or NKG2C T cell subset, CD4+ or CD8+ T cells, or bulk PBMC T cells (not recorded which). The sequence came from a man between 18 and 29 years old in good health. The chain combines TRBV18 with TRBJ2-5; TCRdb's assignment of TRBD2 cannot be checked, as there is no DNA. CDR3 region: CASSPSGASSVSYF.